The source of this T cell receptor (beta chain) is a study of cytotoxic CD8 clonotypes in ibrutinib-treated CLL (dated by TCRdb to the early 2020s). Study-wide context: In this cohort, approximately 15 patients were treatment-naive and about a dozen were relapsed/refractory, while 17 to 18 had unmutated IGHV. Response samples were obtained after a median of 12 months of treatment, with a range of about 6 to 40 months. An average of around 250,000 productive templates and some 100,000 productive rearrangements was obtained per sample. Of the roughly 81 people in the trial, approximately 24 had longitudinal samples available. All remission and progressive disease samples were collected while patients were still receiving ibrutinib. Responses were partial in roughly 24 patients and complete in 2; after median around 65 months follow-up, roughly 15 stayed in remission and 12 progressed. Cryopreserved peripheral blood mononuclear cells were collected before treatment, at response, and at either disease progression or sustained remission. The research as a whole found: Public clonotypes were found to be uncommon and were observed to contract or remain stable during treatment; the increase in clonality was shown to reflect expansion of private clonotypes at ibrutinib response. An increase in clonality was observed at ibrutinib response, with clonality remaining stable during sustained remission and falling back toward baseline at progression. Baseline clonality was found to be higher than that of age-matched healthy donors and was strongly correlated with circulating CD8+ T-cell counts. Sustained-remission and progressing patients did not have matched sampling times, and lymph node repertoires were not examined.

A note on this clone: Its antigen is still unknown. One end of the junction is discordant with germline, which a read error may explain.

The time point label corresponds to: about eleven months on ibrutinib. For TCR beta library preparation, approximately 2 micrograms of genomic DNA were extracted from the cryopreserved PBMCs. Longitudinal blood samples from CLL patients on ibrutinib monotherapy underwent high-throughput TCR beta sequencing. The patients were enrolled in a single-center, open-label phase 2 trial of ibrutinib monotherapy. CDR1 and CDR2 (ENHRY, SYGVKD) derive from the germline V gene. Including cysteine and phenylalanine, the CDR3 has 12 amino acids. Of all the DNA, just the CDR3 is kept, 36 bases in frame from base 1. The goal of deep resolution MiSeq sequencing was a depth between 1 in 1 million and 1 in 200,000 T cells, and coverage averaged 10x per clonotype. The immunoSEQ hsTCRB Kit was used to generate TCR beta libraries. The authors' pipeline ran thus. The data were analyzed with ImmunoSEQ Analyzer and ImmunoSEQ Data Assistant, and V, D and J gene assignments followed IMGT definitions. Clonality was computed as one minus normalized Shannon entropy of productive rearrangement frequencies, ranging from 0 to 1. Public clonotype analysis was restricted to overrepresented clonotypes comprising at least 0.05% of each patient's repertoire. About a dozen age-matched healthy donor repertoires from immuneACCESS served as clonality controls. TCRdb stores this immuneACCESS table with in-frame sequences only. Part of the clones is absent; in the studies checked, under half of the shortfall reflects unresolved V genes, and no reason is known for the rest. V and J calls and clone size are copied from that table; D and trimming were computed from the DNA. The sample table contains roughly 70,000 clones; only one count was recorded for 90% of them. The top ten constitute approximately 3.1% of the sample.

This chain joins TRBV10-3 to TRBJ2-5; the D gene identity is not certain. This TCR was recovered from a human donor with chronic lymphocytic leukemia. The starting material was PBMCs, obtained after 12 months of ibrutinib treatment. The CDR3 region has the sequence CAISEEQEAQYF. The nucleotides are TGTGCCATCAGTGAGGAGCAAGAGGCCCAGTACTTC.